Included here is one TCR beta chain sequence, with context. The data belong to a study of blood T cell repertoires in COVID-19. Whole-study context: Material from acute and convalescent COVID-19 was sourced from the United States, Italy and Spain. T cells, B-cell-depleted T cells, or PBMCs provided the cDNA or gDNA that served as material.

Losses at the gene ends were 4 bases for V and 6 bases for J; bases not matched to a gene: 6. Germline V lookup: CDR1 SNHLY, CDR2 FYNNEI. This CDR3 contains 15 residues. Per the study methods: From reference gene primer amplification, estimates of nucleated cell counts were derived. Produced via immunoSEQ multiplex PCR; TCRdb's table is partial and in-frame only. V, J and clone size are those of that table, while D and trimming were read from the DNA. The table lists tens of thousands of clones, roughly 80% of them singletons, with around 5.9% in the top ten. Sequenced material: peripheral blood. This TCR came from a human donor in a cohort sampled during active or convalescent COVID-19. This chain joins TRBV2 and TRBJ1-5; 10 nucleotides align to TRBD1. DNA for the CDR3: TGTGCCAGCAGTGCTCGGACAGGGGGTGGTCAGCCCCAGCATTTT. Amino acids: CASSARTGGGQPQHF.